This TCR beta chain was sequenced during a study of cytomegalovirus exposure and HLA in healthy donors. Study-wide points: Per a later analysis, HLA-associated TCR beta chains showed more clonal expansion than other, equally common TCR beta chains. A likely sequencing artifact accounted for one observed cluster of highly shared sequence variants. A missense variant in DCLRE1C was later tied to TCR beta V- and J-gene trimming. Some TCR beta chains (164 of them) were listed as cytomegalovirus-associated.

The PCR made use of 60 Vbeta and 13 Jbeta primers. Repertoires were generated with immunoSEQ multiplex PCR, while TCRdb's copy carries only in-frame clones and drops some. The repertoire includes some 110,000 clones, roughly 77% of them detected once, and 4.5% to 5% sits in the top ten. Per germline, CDR1 GTSNPN and CDR2 SVGIG (reference sequence). The J segment lost 4 bases and the V segment lost 0 bases, leaving 2 bases of the junction unmatched. The CDR3 is made up of 13 amino acids. On this clone itself: The antigen is not known.

J is TRBJ1-2 and V is TRBV30; 7 bases align to TRBD1. Sequenced sample: PBMCs. This TCR came from a man aged 45-60 years in good health and CMV-seropositive. CDR3 sequence reads: CAWSVQGPYGYTF. For the CDR3, the DNA is TGTGCCTGGAGTGTACAGGGGCCCTATGGCTACACCTTC.